The 16 T cell receptor beta chains given below trace back to one sample, sequenced in a study of beta chain features in type 1 diabetes (dated by TCRdb to between 2017 and 2018). Receptors were amplified or captured by the immunoSEQ multiplex PCR assay. The entire amount of isolated RNA was reverse transcribed using the High Capacity cDNA Reverse Transcription Kit, so the sequenced TCRB transcripts were expressed ones. TCRdb limited this immuneACCESS table to in-frame rearrangements with V and J called. A share of clones is missing; checked studies link under half to unresolved V genes, and the rest is unexplained. The sample records fewer than 900,000 clones, 15% to 20% of which are singletons. About 0.02% of the sample is taken by the ten largest. Source material: naive CD4+ T cells from blood. The cell subset or site label, read with the paper, signifies: true naive CD4+ T cells. These receptors came from a woman between 18 and 30 years old in good health.

The chain joins TRBV18 to TRBJ1-3; D unresolved. The CDR3 covers 16 residues. Germline CDR1 reads KGHSH; CDR2 reads LQKENI. V lost 0 bases to trimming and J lost 0 bases, with 9 bases between them. The CDR3 spells CASSPPRMNSGNTIYF. Here the CDR3 DNA reads TGTGCCAGCTCACCACCAAGGATGAACTCTGGAAACACCATATATTTT.

The chain couples TRBV7-9 to TRBJ1-1; D is unresolved. From germline, CDR1 is SEHNR and CDR2 FQNEAQ (reference sequence). The V end was cut by 1 base, the J end by 1 base, with 13 bases between. This CDR3 has 16 amino acids. The CDR3 sequence: CASSLGLFVENTEAFF. The CDR3 DNA reads TGTGCCAGCAGCTTAGGGCTGTTTGTAGAGAACACTGAAGCTTTCTTT.

Only a few counts were recorded for this clone. This chain joins TRBV28 and TRBJ2-4; the D gene could be TRBD1 or TRBD2 (5 bases each). CDR3 length equals 16 residues. V was trimmed by 5 bases and J by 3 bases, leaving 17 bases between them. Germline CDR1 is MDHEN and CDR2 is SYDVKM. The CDR3 sequence is CASSPRGRVGKNIQYF. The CDR3 DNA reads TGTGCCAGCAGTCCCCGGGGCAGGGTGGGCAAAAACATTCAGTACTTC. Full variable domain (missing parts from reference TRBV28 and TRBJ2-4): DVKVTQSSRYLVKRTGEKVFLECVQDMDHENMFWYRQDPGLGLRLIYFSYDVKMKEKGDIPEGYSVSREKKERFSLILESASTNQTSMYLCASSPRGRVGKNIQYFGAGTRLSVL.

A remark on this clone: Additional DNA sequences in this sample encode the identical CDR3. The chain joins TRBV9 to TRBJ2-7; D gene ambiguous. The germline V gene has CDR1 SGDLS and CDR2 YYNGEE. The CDR3 loop spans 14 amino acids. Trimming removed 0 bases from V and 0 bases from J, with 7 bases in between. CDR3 sequence (DNA): TGTGCCAGCAGCGTAGACGGCTCCTCCTACGAGCAGTACTTC. This translates into CASSVDGSSYEQYF.

The J gene is TRBJ1-2, the V gene TRBV29-1; TRBD1 is a possible D gene (5 bases). Germline loops: CDR1 SQVTM, CDR2 ANQGSEA. The V gene lost 5 bases and the J gene lost 8 bases, with 21 bases spanning the gap. This CDR3 contains 14 residues. The CDR3 spells CSVRNRGSGTGYTF. CDR3 DNA: TGCAGCGTTCGAAACCGGGGATCCGGGACCGGCTACACCTTC.

The chain employs TRBV5-6 and TRBJ2-2; D gene uncertain. The V gene lost 1 base and the J gene lost 6 bases, with 4 bases spanning the gap. This CDR3 has 12 amino acids. Germline V lookup: CDR1 SGHDT, CDR2 YYEEEE. Written as DNA, the CDR3 is TGTGCCAGCAGCTTGTGGCCCGGGGAGCTGTTTTTT. The encoded protein is CASSLWPGELFF.

In its sample, this clone was seen once. CDR3 sequence (DNA): TGTGCCAGCAGCCCTGTTCAGCGGGATCACATTCAGTACTTC. Translating it yields CASSPVQRDHIQYF. V and J are TRBV7-2 and TRBJ2-4; 7 bases match TRBD2. The CDR3 totals 14 residues. Losses at the gene ends were 5 bases for V and 8 bases for J; bases not matched to a gene: 9. Germline CDR1 reads SGHTA; CDR2 reads FQGNSA. The full variable domain, with the rest looked up from reference TRBV7-2 and TRBJ2-4, is GAGVSQSPSNKVTEKGKDVELRCDPISGHTALYWYRQSLGQGLEFLIYFQGNSAPDKSGLPSDRFSAERTGGSVSTLTIQRTQQEDSAVYLCASSPVQRDHIQYFGAGTRLSVL.

Here the CDR3 reads CASSFPTGNNQPQHF. In nucleotides, the CDR3 is TGTGCCAGCAGTTTCCCCACAGGGAACAATCAGCCCCAGCATTTT. The chain employs TRBV28 and TRBJ1-5; possible D gene TRBD1, 6 bases. With 3 bases removed from V and 3 bases from J, the gap between germline ends came to 12 bases. Germline V gene data show CDR1 as MDHEN and CDR2 as SYDVKM. The length of the CDR3 is 15 residues.

This clone occurred a few times. The chain has TRBV7-8 and TRBJ2-1, with D perhaps given as TRBD1 or TRBD2 (5 bases each). Trimming removed 0 bases from V and 0 bases from J, with 6 bases in between. Germline lookup yields CDR1 SGHVS and CDR2 FQNEAQ. This CDR3 comprises 15 residues. CDR3 loop: CASSLAGRSYNEQFF. The CDR3 nucleotides read TGTGCCAGCAGCTTAGCGGGACGCTCCTACAATGAGCAGTTCTTC.

This clone was observed a few times. The V gene is TRBV7-2, the J gene TRBJ2-7; D gene uncertain. Germline V gene lookup returns CDR1 SGHTA and CDR2 FQGNSA. CDR3 length: 14 amino acids. V lost 4 bases and J 0 bases, leaving 10 bases between the germline ends. This CDR3 reads CASSSDGYSYEQYF. CDR3 bases: TGTGCCAGCAGCTCTGACGGGTACTCCTACGAGCAGTACTTC. The full variable domain, completed using reference TRBV7-2 and TRBJ2-7, is GAGVSQSPSNKVTEKGKDVELRCDPISGHTALYWYRQSLGQGLEFLIYFQGNSAPDKSGLPSDRFSAERTGGSVSTLTIQRTQQEDSAVYLCASSSDGYSYEQYFGPGTRLTVT.

This clone appeared many times. This rearrangement joins TRBV4-3 to TRBJ2-3, with 7 bases that match TRBD2. This CDR3 has 14 residues. Germline V gene data show CDR1 as LGHNA and CDR2 as YSLEER. Losses at the gene ends were 0 bases for V and 6 bases for J; bases not matched to a gene: 3. CDR3 amino acids: CASSQDMGGDTQYF. DNA of the CDR3: TGCGCCAGCAGCCAAGATATGGGGGGGGATACGCAGTATTTT.

This clone was counted only a few times. V gene TRBV5-8 combines with J gene TRBJ1-4; 7 bases fit TRBD1. The V gene's germline CDR1 is SGHTS and CDR2 YDEGEE. Trimming cost V 6 bases and J 3 bases; bases outside gene matches: 5. The CDR3 is 14 amino acids. The CDR3 loop is CASTTGTANEKLFF. The DNA for the CDR3 is TGTGCCAGCACGACCGGGACAGCTAATGAAAAACTGTTTTTT.

This chain joins TRBV4-2 and TRBJ2-5; 7 positions match TRBD1. The germline V gene encodes CDR1 LGHNA and CDR2 YNFKEQ. The CDR3 has 15 amino acids. V dropped 0 bases and J dropped 4; count of bases not matched to a gene: 5. CDR3 protein: CASSQEQGFAETQYF. In DNA form, the CDR3 reads TGTGCCAGCAGCCAAGAACAGGGGTTCGCAGAGACCCAGTACTTC.

The chain employs TRBV7-2 and TRBJ2-1; 10 positions agree with TRBD2. Trimming took 5 bases from V and 9 from J; bases not matched to a gene: 10. The CDR3 consists of 15 residues. Germline V gene data show CDR1 as SGHTA and CDR2 as FQGNSA. CDR3 region: CASSTGGLALVEQFF. The CDR3 coding sequence is TGTGCCAGCAGCACAGGGGGACTAGCGTTGGTTGAGCAGTTCTTC.

The chain combines TRBV18 with TRBJ1-5; 9 bases line up with TRBD1. CDR3 length: 16 amino acids. Germline loops: CDR1 KGHSH, CDR2 LQKENI. V trimming: 2 bases; J trimming: 6 bases; junction bases outside the gene matches: 8. In DNA, the CDR3 is TGTGCCAGCTCACCAACGCCGGGACAGGGAGGTCAGCCCCAGCATTTT. Amino acids: CASSPTPGQGGQPQHF.

The chain joins TRBV28 to TRBJ1-1; TRBD1 is a possible D gene (5 bases). Trimming stripped 3 bases from V and 4 bases from J, with 9 bases between. The CDR3 extends over 13 amino acids. Germline V gives CDR1 MDHEN, CDR2 SYDVKM. CDR3 loop: CASSFPGATEAFF. As DNA, the CDR3 is TGTGCCAGCAGTTTCCCCGGGGCCACTGAAGCTTTCTTT.